These 8 T cell receptor beta chains came from one sample sequenced in a study of blood T cell repertoires in COVID-19. TCRdb's copy holds only in-frame clones and misses some; the assay was immunoSEQ multiplex PCR. The top ten clones hold about 2.2% of a sample with 250,000 to 300,000 clones, about 90% of them seen once. The source material was peripheral blood. The receptor set was obtained from a woman aged 45-65 years who had recovered from COVID-19.

The chain recombines TRBV6-5 with TRBJ1-6, with 8 bases matching TRBD1. Per germline, CDR1 MNHEY and CDR2 SVGAGI. The CDR3 is 15 amino acids. Trimming took 6 bases from V and 2 from J; bases not matched to a gene: 3. DNA of the CDR3: TGTGCCAGCAGGGACAGGGTAACCTATAATTCACCCCTCCACTTT. It translates to CASRDRVTYNSPLHF.

The chain uses TRBV30 and TRBJ1-2, with D perhaps TRBD1 (6 bases). CDR3 length: 14 amino acids. Germline CDR1 reads GTSNPN; CDR2 reads SVGIG (reference sequence). Trimming took 0 bases from V and 6 from J, leaving 14 bases between them. The CDR3 reads CAWSVGRGLNGYTF. CDR3 bases: TGTGCCTGGAGTGTTGGCAGGGGTTTGAATGGCTACACCTTC.

The rearrangement uses TRBV7-9 and TRBJ1-2, with TRBD1 identical over 8 bases. Germline V gene sequence: CDR1 SEHNR, CDR2 FQNEAQ (reference sequence). The CDR3 spans 14 residues. The ends lost 5 bases at V and 8 bases at J; junction bases unmatched: 10. The CDR3 nucleotides read TGTGCCAGCAGCGAAGACAGGGGCCTCACCGGCTACACCTTC. This gives the protein CASSEDRGLTGYTF. The full variable domain, rest sourced from reference TRBV7-9 and TRBJ1-2, is DTGVSQNPRHKITKRGQNVTFRCDPISEHNRLYWYRQTLGQGPEFLTYFQNEAQLEKSRLLSDRFSAERPKGSFSTLEIQRTEQGDSAMYLCASSEDRGLTGYTFGSGTRLTVV.

The CDR3 loop is CASSPRGVQETQYF. The CDR3, as DNA: TGTGCCAGCAGTCCTCGGGGGGTGCAAGAGACCCAGTACTTC. V gene TRBV27 combines with J gene TRBJ2-5; TRBD2 matches 7 bases. This CDR3 contains 14 residues. V lost 5 bases to trimming and J lost 2 bases; unmatched junction nucleotides: 5. In germline, CDR1 is MNHEY, CDR2 SMNVEV (reference sequence).

The chain is built from TRBV12-3 or TRBV12-4 and TRBJ1-1; D is undetermined. This CDR3 contains 13 residues. V gave up 4 bases and J gave up 4 bases, with 10 bases separating them. CDR3 residues: CASSWSEVTEAFF. The CDR3 region has the DNA TGTGCCAGCAGTTGGAGTGAAGTCACTGAAGCTTTCTTT.

This sequence joins TRBV24-1 and TRBJ1-2, with TRBD1 matching over 10 bases. CDR1 and CDR2 (germline): KGHDR, SFDVKD. The CDR3 runs 13 residues. J lost 2 bases, V lost 11 bases, and 4 bases had no gene match. CDR3 sequence reads: CASPGQGNYGYTF. The CDR3, as DNA: TGTGCCAGTCCGGGACAGGGGAACTATGGCTACACCTTC.

V and J are TRBV7-6 and TRBJ2-2, with 9 bases that match TRBD2. CDR1 SGHVS and CDR2 FNYEAQ come from the germline V gene. The CDR3 covers 17 residues. The ends lost 1 base at V and 1 base at J; junction bases unmatched: 4. CDR3 residues: CASSLGGLAMNTGELFF. The CDR3 DNA reads as TGTGCCAGCAGCTTAGGGGGACTAGCTATGAACACCGGGGAGCTGTTTTTT.

The chain employs TRBV7-3 and TRBJ1-1; D not certain. The CDR3 length is 13 residues. Trimming shortened V by 6 bases and J by 3 bases, and 11 bases separated the two germline ends. Per germline, CDR1 SGHTA and CDR2 FQGTGA. As DNA, the CDR3 is TGTGCCAGCAGTTTCTCTACCGACACTGAAGCTTTCTTT. Its protein is CASSFSTDTEAFF.